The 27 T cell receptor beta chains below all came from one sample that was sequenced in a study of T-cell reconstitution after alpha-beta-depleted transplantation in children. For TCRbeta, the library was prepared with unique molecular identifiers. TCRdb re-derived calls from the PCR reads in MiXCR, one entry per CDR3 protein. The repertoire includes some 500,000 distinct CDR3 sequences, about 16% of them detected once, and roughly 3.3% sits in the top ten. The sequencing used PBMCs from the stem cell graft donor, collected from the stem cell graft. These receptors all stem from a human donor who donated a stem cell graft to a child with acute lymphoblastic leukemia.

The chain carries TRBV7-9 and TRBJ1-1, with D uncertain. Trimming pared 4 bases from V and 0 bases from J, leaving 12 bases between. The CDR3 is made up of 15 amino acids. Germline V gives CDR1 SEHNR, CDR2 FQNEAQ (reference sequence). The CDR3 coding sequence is TGTGCCAGCAGCTATTTTCCGACGGTGAACACTGAAGCTTTCTTT. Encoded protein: CASSYFPTVNTEAFF.

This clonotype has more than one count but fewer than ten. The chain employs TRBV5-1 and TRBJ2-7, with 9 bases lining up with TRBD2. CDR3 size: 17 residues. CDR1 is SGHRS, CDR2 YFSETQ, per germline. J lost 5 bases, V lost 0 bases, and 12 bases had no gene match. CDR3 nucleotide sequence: TGCGCCAGCAGCTTGGCGCTAGCGGGACCGACGGGTGACGAGCAGTACTTC. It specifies CASSLALAGPTGDEQYF.

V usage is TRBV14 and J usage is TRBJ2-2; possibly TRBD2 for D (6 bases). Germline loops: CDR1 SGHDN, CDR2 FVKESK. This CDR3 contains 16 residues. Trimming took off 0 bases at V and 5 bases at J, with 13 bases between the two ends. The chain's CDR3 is CASSQDAGLRTGELFF. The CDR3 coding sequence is TGTGCCAGCAGCCAAGACGCGGGACTCCGTACCGGGGAGCTGTTTTTT.

The CDR3 protein is CASSPPLAGGNEQYF. The CDR3 DNA reads TGTGCCAGCAGCCCCCCGCTAGCGGGAGGGAACGAGCAGTACTTC. The V call is TRBV14, the J call TRBJ2-7, with 12 bases aligning to TRBD2. The CDR3 spans 15 residues. The trim removed 4 bases at V and 5 bases at J, leaving 6 bases unmatched. Germline CDR1 is SGHDN and CDR2 is FVKESK.

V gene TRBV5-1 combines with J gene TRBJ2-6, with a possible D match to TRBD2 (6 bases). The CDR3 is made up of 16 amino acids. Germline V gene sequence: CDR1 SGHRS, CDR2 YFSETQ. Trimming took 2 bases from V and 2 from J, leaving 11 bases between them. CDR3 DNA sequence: TGCGCCAGCAGCTTCGGGGGAGGAGCTGGGGCCAACGTCCTGACTTTC. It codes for CASSFGGGAGANVLTF. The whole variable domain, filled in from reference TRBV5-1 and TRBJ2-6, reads KAGVTQTPRYLIKTRGQQVTLSCSPISGHRSVSWYQQTPGQGLQFLFEYFSETQRNKGNFPGRFSGRQFSNSRSEMNVSTLELGDSALYLCASSFGGGAGANVLTFGAGSRLTVL.

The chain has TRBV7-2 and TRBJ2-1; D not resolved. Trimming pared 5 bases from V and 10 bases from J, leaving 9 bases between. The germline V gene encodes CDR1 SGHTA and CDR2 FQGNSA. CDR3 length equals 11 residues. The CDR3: CASSPAREQFF. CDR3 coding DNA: TGTGCCAGCAGCCCTGCACGGGAGCAGTTCTTC.

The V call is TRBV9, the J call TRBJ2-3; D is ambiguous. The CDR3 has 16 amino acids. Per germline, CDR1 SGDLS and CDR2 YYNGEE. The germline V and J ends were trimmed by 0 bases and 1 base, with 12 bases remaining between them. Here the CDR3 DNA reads TGTGCCAGCAGCGTAGAGAGCCGTGGGGGCACAGATACGCAGTATTTT. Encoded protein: CASSVESRGGTDTQYF.

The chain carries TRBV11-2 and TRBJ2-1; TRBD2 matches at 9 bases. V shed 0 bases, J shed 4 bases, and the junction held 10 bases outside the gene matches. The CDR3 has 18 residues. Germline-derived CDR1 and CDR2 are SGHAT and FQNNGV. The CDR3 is CASSLDSGGGRGYNEQFF. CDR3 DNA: TGTGCCAGCAGCTTAGATTCGGGTGGCGGGAGGGGATACAATGAGCAGTTCTTC.

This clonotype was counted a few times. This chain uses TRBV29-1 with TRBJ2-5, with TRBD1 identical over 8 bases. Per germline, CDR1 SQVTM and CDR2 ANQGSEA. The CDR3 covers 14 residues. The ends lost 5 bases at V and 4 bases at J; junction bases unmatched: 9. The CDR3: CSVRTGSLSETQYF. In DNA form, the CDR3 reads TGCAGCGTTCGGACAGGGAGTCTGTCAGAGACCCAGTACTTC.

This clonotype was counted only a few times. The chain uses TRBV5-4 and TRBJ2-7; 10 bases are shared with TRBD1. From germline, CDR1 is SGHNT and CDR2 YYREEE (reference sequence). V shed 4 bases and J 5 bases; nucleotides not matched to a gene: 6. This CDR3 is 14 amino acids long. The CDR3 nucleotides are TGTGCCAGCAGCGGAGGGGACAGGGGAGACGAGCAGTACTTC. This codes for CASSGGDRGDEQYF.

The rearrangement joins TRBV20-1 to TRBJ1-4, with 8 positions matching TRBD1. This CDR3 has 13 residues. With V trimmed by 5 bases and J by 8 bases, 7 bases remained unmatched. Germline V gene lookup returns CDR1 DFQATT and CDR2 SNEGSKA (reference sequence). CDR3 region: CSAPGGASEKLFF. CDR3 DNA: TGCAGTGCTCCAGGGGGCGCCTCGGAAAAACTGTTTTTT.

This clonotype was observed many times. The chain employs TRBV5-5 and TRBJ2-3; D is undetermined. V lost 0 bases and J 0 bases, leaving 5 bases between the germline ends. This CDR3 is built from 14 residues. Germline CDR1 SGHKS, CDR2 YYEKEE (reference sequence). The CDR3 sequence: CASSLGASTDTQYF. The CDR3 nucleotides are TGTGCCAGCAGCTTGGGCGCTAGCACAGATACGCAGTATTTT.

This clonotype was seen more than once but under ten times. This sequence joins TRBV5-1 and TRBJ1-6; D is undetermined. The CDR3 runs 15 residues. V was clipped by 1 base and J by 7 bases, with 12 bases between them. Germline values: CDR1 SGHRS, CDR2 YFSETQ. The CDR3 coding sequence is TGCGCCAGCAGCTTGTCCTTTGGAGGAAATTCACCCCTCCACTTT. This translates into CASSLSFGGNSPLHF.

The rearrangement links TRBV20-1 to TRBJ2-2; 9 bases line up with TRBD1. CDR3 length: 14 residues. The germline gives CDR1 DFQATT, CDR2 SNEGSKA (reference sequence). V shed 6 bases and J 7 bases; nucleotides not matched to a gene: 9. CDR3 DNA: TGCAGTGCCAGAAGGGACAGGGTGATCGGGGAGCTGTTTTTT. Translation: CSARRDRVIGELFF.

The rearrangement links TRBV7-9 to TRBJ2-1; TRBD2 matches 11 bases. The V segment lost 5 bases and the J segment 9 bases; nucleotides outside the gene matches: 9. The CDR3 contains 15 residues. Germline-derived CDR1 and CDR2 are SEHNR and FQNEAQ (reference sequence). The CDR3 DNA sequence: TGTGCCAGCAGCCGAAACCTAGCGGGAGGTAGTGAGCAGTTCTTC. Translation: CASSRNLAGGSEQFF.

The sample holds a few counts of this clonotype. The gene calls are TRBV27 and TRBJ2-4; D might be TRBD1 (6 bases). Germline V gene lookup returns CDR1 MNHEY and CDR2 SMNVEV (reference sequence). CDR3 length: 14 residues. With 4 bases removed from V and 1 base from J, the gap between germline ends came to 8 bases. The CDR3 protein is CASSYQGAKNIQYF. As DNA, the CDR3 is TGTGCCAGCAGTTATCAGGGGGCCAAAAACATTCAGTACTTC.

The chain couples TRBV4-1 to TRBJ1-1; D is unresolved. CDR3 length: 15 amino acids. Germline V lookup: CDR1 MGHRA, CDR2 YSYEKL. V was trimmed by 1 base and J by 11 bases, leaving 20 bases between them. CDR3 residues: CASSQVRTSLTPAFF. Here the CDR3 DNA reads TGCGCCAGCAGCCAAGTTAGAACGAGCCTCACTCCCGCTTTCTTT.

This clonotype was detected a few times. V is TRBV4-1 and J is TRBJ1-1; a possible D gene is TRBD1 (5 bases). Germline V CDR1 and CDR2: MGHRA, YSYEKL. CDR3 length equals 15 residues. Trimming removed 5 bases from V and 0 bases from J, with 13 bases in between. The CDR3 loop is CASSAPGRLNTEAFF. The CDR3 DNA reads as TGCGCCAGCAGCGCACCGGGACGGCTGAACACTGAAGCTTTCTTT.

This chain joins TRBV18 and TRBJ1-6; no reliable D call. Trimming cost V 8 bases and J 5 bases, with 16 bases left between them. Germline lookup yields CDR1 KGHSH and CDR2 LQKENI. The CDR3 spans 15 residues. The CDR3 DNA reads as TGTGCCAGCCAGCCGCCAGTCGGCGATAATTCACCCCTCCACTTT. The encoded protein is CASQPPVGDNSPLHF.

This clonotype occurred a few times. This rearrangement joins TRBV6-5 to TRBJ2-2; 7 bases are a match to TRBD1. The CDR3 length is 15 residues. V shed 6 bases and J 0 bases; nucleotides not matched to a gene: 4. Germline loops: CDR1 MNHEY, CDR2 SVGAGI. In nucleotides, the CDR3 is TGTGCCAGCAGGCGACAGGGAGCGAACACCGGGGAGCTGTTTTTT. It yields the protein CASRRQGANTGELFF.

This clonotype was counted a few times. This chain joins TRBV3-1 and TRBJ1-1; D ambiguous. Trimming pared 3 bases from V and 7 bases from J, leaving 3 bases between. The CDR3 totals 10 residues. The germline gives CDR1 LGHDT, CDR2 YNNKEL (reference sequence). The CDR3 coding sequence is TGTGCCAGCAGCCAGGTTGAAGCTTTCTTT. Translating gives CASSQVEAFF.

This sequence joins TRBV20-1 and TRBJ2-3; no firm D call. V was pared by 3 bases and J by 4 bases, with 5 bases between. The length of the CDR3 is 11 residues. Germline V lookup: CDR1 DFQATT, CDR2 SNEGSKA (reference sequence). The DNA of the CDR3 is TGCAGTGCTAGTTTCCCAGATACGCAGTATTTT. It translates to CSASFPDTQYF.

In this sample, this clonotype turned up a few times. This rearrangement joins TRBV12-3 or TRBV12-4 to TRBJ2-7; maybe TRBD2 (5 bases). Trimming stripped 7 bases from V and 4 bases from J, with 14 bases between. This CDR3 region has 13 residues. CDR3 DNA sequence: TGTGCCAGCACTCTAGCTGGATCGTACGAGCAGTACTTC. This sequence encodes CASTLAGSYEQYF.

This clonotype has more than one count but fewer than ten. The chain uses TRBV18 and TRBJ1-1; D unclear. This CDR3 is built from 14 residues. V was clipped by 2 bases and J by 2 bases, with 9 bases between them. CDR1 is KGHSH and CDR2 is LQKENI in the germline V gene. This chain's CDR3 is CASSPDKGNTEAFF. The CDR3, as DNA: TGTGCCAGCTCACCAGACAAGGGTAACACTGAAGCTTTCTTT.

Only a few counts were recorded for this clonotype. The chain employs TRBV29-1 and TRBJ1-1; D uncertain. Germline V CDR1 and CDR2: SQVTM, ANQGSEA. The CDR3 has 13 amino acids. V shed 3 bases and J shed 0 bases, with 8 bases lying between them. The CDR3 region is CSVEEGMNTEAFF. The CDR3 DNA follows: TGCAGCGTTGAGGAGGGTATGAACACTGAAGCTTTCTTT.

The CDR3 is CSVTAGVNGYTF. CDR3 sequence (DNA): TGCAGCGTAACAGCAGGGGTTAATGGCTACACCTTC. The rearrangement joins TRBV29-1 to TRBJ1-2; TRBD1 is a possible D gene (6 bases). V lost 6 bases and J 6 bases, leaving 14 bases between the germline ends. The germline gives CDR1 SQVTM, CDR2 ANQGSEA. This CDR3 comprises 12 residues.

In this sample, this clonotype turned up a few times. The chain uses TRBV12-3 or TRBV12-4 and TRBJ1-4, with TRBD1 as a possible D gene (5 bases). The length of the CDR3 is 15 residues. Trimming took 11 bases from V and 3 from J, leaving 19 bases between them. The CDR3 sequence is CASKRETASNEKLFF. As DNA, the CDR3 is TGTGCCTCAAAGCGGGAGACAGCCTCTAATGAAAAACTGTTTTTT.